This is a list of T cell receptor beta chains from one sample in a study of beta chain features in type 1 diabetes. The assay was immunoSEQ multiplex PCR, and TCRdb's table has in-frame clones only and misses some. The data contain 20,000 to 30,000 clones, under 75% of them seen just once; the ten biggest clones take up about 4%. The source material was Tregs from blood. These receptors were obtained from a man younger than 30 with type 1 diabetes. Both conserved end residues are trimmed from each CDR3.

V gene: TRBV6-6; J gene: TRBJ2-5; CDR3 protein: ASSYLFSPGGTQY
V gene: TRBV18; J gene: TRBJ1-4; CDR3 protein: ASSPPLFYPNEKLF
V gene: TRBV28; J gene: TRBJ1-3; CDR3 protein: ASSLTPGNTIY
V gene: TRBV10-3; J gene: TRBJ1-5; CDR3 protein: AISEGALSNQPQH
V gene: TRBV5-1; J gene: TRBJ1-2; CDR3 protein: ASSATGLANYGYT
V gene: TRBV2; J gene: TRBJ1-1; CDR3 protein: ASSRDTPNTEAF
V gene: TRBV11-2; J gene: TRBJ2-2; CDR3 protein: ASSPGTGGFLNTGELF
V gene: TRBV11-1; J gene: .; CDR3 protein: ASSPTSVPYEQY
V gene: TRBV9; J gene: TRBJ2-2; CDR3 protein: ASSGLAGDPNTGELF
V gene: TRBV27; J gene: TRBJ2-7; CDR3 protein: ASSLDVEGEQY
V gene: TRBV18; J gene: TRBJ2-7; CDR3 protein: ASSPRRTSGSSGKEQY
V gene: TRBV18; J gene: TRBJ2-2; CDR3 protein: ASSTGQFTGELF
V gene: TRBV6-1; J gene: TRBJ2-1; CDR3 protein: ASQWGLVIGDEQF
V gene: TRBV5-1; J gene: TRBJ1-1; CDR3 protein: ASSSYRSTEAF
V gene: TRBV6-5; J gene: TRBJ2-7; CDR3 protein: ASSPRRGTYEQY
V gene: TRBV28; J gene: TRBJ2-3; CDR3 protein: ASSLAGSTDTQY